The sequence of this TCR beta chain was determined in a study of CD8 T cells in Susac syndrome. The length of the CDR3 is 13 residues. Germline CDR1 is LGHNT and CDR2 is FRNRAP. Trimming took 2 bases from V and 3 from J, leaving 4 bases between them. Random-hexamer reverse transcription was applied to roughly 0.5 to 1 ug RNA. Amplification of TCR beta CDR3 was carried out by immunoSEQ multiplex PCR, which covered 54 Vbeta and 13 Jbeta segments. TCRdb reprocessed the immunoSEQ multiplex PCR reads via MiXCR and lists one record per CDR3 protein. The sample gives approximately 120,000 distinct CDR3 sequences, about 95% of which show up once; around 0.078% is in the top ten. CD8+ and CD4+ blood T cells underwent TCR beta sequencing. The individuals used as controls were healthy donors who had been matched for both age and sex. TEMRA cells were enriched by FACS, and CD4+ and CD8+ T cells were negatively isolated.

The receptor was derived from a human donor in good health. Input material: CD4+ T cells from PBMCs. The gene calls are TRBV12-5 and TRBJ2-2, with unresolved D. CDR3 sequence reads: CASGLRDTGELFF. DNA of the CDR3: TGTGCTAGTGGTTTGCGGGACACCGGGGAGCTGTTTTTT.